These 18 T cell receptor beta chains share one sample of origin, sequenced in a study of OX40 agonist ivuxolimab in advanced cancers. Repertoires were generated with immunoSEQ multiplex PCR, while TCRdb's copy carries only in-frame clones and drops some. The sample contains tens of thousands of clones, around four fifths of which appear only once. Specimen: CD4+ or CD8+ T cells sorted from blood, collected in a trial of the OX40 agonist ivuxolimab. Receptor source: an adult with an advanced solid tumor such as melanoma, head and neck, liver or kidney cancer.

A few counts support this clone. The gene calls are TRBV6-4 and TRBJ2-1; 9 nucleotides match TRBD1. The CDR3 sequence is 15 residues long. Germline V gene sequence: CDR1 MRHNA, CDR2 SNTAGT. Trimming removed 6 bases from V and 6 bases from J; junction bases left unmatched: 9. CDR3 protein: CASSVRDRAPNEQFF. For the CDR3, the DNA is TGTGCCAGCAGCGTCCGGGACAGGGCCCCCAATGAGCAGTTCTTC.

J is TRBJ1-2 and V is TRBV28; 8 bases map to TRBD1. V was clipped by 7 bases and J by 7 bases; unmatched bases: 8. Germline values: CDR1 MDHEN, CDR2 SYDVKM. This CDR3 is 13 amino acids long. CDR3 sequence (DNA): TGTGCCAGCACTGCAGGGGGCGTCCCTGGCTACACCTTC. This codes for CASTAGGVPGYTF.

CDR3 nucleotide sequence: TGCGCCAGCAGCTTGGAGGGGCTAGGGGGCTATGGCTACACCTTC. Amino acids: CASSLEGLGGYGYTF. This chain links TRBV5-1 with TRBJ1-2; weak D call: TRBD1 (6 bases). CDR3 length: 15 residues. The germline V gene encodes CDR1 SGHRS and CDR2 YFSETQ. Trimming left V 0 bases short and J 4 bases short, with 13 bases between.

The chain links TRBV6-4 to TRBJ2-3, with D perhaps assigned TRBD1 or TRBD2 (5 bases each). Germline values: CDR1 MRHNA, CDR2 SNTAGT. Deletions cut 0 bases from V and 2 bases from J, with 27 bases between. The CDR3 spans 21 residues. This CDR3 is CASSDSGGHTPLNRNTDTQYF. In nucleotides, the CDR3 is TGTGCCAGCAGTGACTCAGGAGGACACACACCACTCAACCGAAACACAGATACGCAGTATTTT.

A few counts support this clone. The chain recombines TRBV9 with TRBJ1-2; 8 bases are shared with TRBD1. Germline V lookup: CDR1 SGDLS, CDR2 YYNGEE. The CDR3 is 15 residues long. With 3 bases clipped from V and 4 bases from J, the junction kept 8 bases outside the gene matches. The CDR3 sequence: CASSDHGTGVYGYTF. The CDR3 DNA reads as TGTGCCAGCAGCGATCACGGGACAGGCGTCTATGGCTACACCTTC.

The CDR3 nucleotides read TGCGCCAGCAGCCCGACAGTATCCTACGAGCAGTACTTC. Its translation: CASSPTVSYEQYF. This rearrangement joins TRBV5-1 to TRBJ2-7; the D gene is possibly TRBD1 (5 bases). The CDR3 is 13 residues long. In germline, CDR1 is SGHRS, CDR2 YFSETQ. V was shortened by 4 bases and J by 1 base, with 9 bases between the two germline ends.

The CDR3 is CASSIMGTLNTGELFF. Written as DNA, the CDR3 is TGTGCCAGCAGTATAATGGGGACTCTGAACACCGGGGAGCTGTTTTTT. This chain uses TRBV7-3 with TRBJ2-2; possibly TRBD2 for D (6 bases). Germline CDR1 is SGHTA and CDR2 is FQGTGA. The CDR3 is made up of 16 amino acids. Between the trimmed V and J ends, which lost 6 bases and 1 base, there was a span of 15 bases.

The J gene is TRBJ2-4, the V gene TRBV5-1; 8 positions match TRBD1. This CDR3 region has 17 residues. After removal of 0 bases from V and 2 bases from J, the junction contained 7 bases not matched to a gene. Germline values: CDR1 SGHRS, CDR2 YFSETQ. CDR3 coding DNA: TGCGCCAGCAGCTTGGCCGCAGGGGGCTTGCCCAAAAACATTCAGTACTTC. It specifies CASSLAAGGLPKNIQYF.

This sequence joins TRBV30 and TRBJ1-5; no firm D call. The CDR3 loop spans 12 amino acids. In germline, CDR1 is GTSNPN, CDR2 SVGIG (reference sequence). Trimming pared 2 bases from V and 1 base from J, leaving 3 bases between. CDR3 sequence reads: CAWSNSNQPQHF. Here the CDR3 DNA reads TGTGCCTGGAGTAACAGCAATCAGCCCCAGCATTTT.

The V gene is TRBV6-6, the J gene TRBJ2-5; D is possibly TRBD1 (5 bases). The CDR3 totals 12 residues. CDR1 and CDR2 (germline): MNHNY, SVGAGI (reference sequence). V gave up 5 bases and J gave up 6 bases, with 10 bases separating them. The CDR3 here is CASSRREQTQYF. For the CDR3, the DNA is TGTGCCAGCAGTCGCAGGGAACAGACCCAGTACTTC.

The chain recombines TRBV7-2 with TRBJ1-6, with D perhaps TRBD1 (5 bases). This CDR3 spans 16 amino acids. Germline assignment: CDR1 SGHTA and CDR2 FQGNSA. V gave up 5 bases and J gave up 2 bases, with 13 bases separating them. This chain's CDR3 is CASSLSGTAYNSPLHF. CDR3 coding DNA: TGTGCCAGCAGCCTATCAGGGACTGCCTATAATTCACCCCTCCACTTT.

The chain carries TRBV30 and TRBJ1-3, with D possibly matching TRBD1 (5 bases). CDR3 length: 12 residues. Between the trimmed V and J ends, which lost 5 bases and 1 base, there was a span of 6 bases. CDR1 is GTSNPN, CDR2 SVGIG, per germline (reference sequence). Here the CDR3 DNA reads TGTGCCTGGGGACAATCTGGAAACACCATATATTTT. It translates to CAWGQSGNTIYF.

The chain couples TRBV5-1 to TRBJ2-1; the match to TRBD2 covers 10 bases. V shed 5 bases and J 0 bases; nucleotides not matched to a gene: 2. Germline CDR1 and CDR2: SGHRS and YFSETQ. The CDR3 runs to 15 residues. The CDR3 sequence: CASSVAGGSYNEQFF. The CDR3 DNA follows: TGCGCCAGCAGTGTAGCGGGGGGCTCCTACAATGAGCAGTTCTTC.

This chain connects TRBV6-1 to TRBJ2-7; TRBD1 might be the D (5 bases). Germline CDR1 reads MNHNS; CDR2 reads SASEGT. Trimming cost V 1 base and J 7 bases, with 11 bases left between them. CDR3 length: 13 amino acids. The CDR3 DNA is TGTGCCAGCAGTGAAGGACAGCCCTTGGAGCAGTACGTC. It encodes CASSEGQPLEQYV.

The chain recombines TRBV10-3 with TRBJ2-3; 13 nucleotides align to TRBD2. The V and J ends lost 10 bases and 6 bases, in that order; junction bases with no gene match: 10. The germline gives CDR1 ENHRY, CDR2 SYGVKD. This CDR3 has 15 residues. The CDR3 sequence: CATRLAGGQGDTQYF. The CDR3 DNA is TGTGCCACCAGACTAGCGGGGGGCCAGGGGGATACGCAGTATTTT.

This chain joins TRBV7-9 and TRBJ1-4; 10 nucleotides agree with TRBD1. This CDR3 has 15 amino acids. The junction had 4 bases not matched to a gene; V was cut back by 2 bases and J by 7 bases. CDR1 SEHNR and CDR2 FQNEAQ come from the germline V gene (reference sequence). CDR3 nucleotide sequence: TGTGCCAGCAGCTTATGGACAGGGGGAATTGAAAAACTGTTTTTT. Its protein product is CASSLWTGGIEKLFF.

V and J are TRBV30 and TRBJ2-1; 12 bases are a match to TRBD2. J was trimmed by 12 bases and V by 1 base; bases with no gene match: 13. The CDR3 loop spans 16 amino acids. Germline CDR1 GTSNPN, CDR2 SVGIG (reference sequence). The CDR3 DNA is TGTGCCTGGAGTGGGTTCGGAGCTAGCGGGAGGGTAGGGCAGTTCTTC. Encoded protein: CAWSGFGASGRVGQFF.

The chain carries TRBV30 and TRBJ2-7; possibly TRBD2 for D (6 bases). CDR3 length: 13 amino acids. The V end lost 4 bases, the J end lost 3 bases, and 13 bases lay between the germline ends. Per germline, CDR1 GTSNPN and CDR2 SVGIG (reference sequence). This chain's CDR3 is CAWTGGRLYEQYF. The CDR3 bases are TGTGCCTGGACCGGAGGGCGGCTCTACGAGCAGTACTTC.